The 15 T cell receptor beta chains below were found in one sample sequenced in a study of OX40 agonist ivuxolimab in advanced cancers. Preparation of the library involved the immunoSEQ multiplex PCR assay. TCRdb stores this immuneACCESS table with in-frame sequences only. Part of the clones is absent; in the studies checked, under half of the shortfall reflects unresolved V genes, and no reason is known for the rest. The sample data list 40,000 to 60,000 clones, and over 85% of these were observed just once. The top ten clones comprise around 48% of the sample. The sequencing here drew on CD4+ or CD8+ T cells sorted from blood, taken in a trial of the OX40 agonist ivuxolimab. These TCRs come from an adult with an advanced solid tumor such as melanoma, head and neck, liver or kidney cancer.

The chain joins TRBV7-8 to TRBJ2-3, with no clear D. This CDR3 has 13 residues. V dropped 5 bases and J dropped 0 bases, with 6 bases sitting between them. Germline V CDR1 and CDR2: SGHVS, FQNEAQ. This CDR3 reads CASSKESTDTQYF. In DNA form, the CDR3 reads TGTGCCAGCAGCAAAGAGAGCACAGATACGCAGTATTTT.

The rearrangement uses TRBV6-5 and TRBJ1-2; 7 nucleotides match TRBD1. This CDR3 is built from 14 residues. Germline CDR1 is MNHEY and CDR2 is SVGAGI. With V trimmed by 0 bases and J by 6 bases, 4 bases remained unmatched. In DNA form, the CDR3 reads TGTGCCAGCAGTTACTCCGGACAGGTCCATGGCTACACCTTC. Residues: CASSYSGQVHGYTF.

This clone appeared a few times. The genes are TRBV4-1 and TRBJ1-6; D is unclear. The germline V and J ends were trimmed by 0 bases and 0 bases, with 3 bases remaining between them. CDR1 and CDR2 from the germline V gene are MGHRA and YSYEKL. The CDR3 is 15 amino acids. The CDR3 region is CASSQESSYNSPLHF. CDR3 coding DNA: TGCGCCAGCAGCCAAGAAAGCTCCTATAATTCACCCCTCCACTTT.

This clone came up once. The chain joins TRBV30 to TRBJ1-3; D not resolved. CDR3 size: 15 residues. The V and J ends lost 0 bases and 1 base respectively, with 10 bases between them. CDR1 and CDR2 (germline): GTSNPN, SVGIG (reference sequence). The CDR3 DNA reads as TGTGCCTGGAGTGTTGGACGGTCTTCTGGAAACACCATATATTTT. It specifies CAWSVGRSSGNTIYF.

V and J are TRBV29-1 and TRBJ2-7; TRBD2 aligns across 12 bases. The CDR3 consists of 15 residues. In germline, CDR1 is SQVTM, CDR2 ANQGSEA. V gave up 4 bases and J gave up 2 bases; unmatched junction bases: 6. The DNA of the CDR3 is TGCAGCGTTGGACTAGCGGGGGTGCCTGCCTACGAGCAGTACTTC. As protein: CSVGLAGVPAYEQYF.

V gene TRBV4-1 combines with J gene TRBJ2-3, with a weak D call TRBD2 (6 bases). This CDR3 contains 16 residues. Germline loops: CDR1 MGHRA, CDR2 YSYEKL. The V end was cut by 4 bases, the J end by 0 bases, with 14 bases between. This CDR3 reads CASSPGTASSTDTQYF. The CDR3 bases are TGCGCCAGCAGCCCTGGGACTGCCTCTAGCACAGATACGCAGTATTTT.

The chain employs TRBV5-6 and TRBJ2-7; TRBD1 matches at 8 bases. The V and J ends lost 5 bases and 2 bases, in that order; junction bases with no gene match: 12. CDR1 is SGHDT, CDR2 YYEEEE, per germline. The CDR3 has 16 amino acids. CDR3 amino acids: CASSYSGGAMTYEQYF. CDR3 DNA sequence: TGTGCCAGCAGTTATTCAGGGGGCGCGATGACCTACGAGCAGTACTTC.

The V and J genes are TRBV6-6 and TRBJ1-5; D ambiguous. Trimming left V 8 bases short and J 0 bases short, with 14 bases between. Germline V CDR1 and CDR2: MNHNY, SVGAGI (reference sequence). The CDR3 totals 15 residues. CDR3: CASRWAFYSNQPQHF. DNA for the CDR3: TGTGCCAGCCGCTGGGCTTTTTATAGCAATCAGCCCCAGCATTTT.

The rearrangement uses TRBV6-5 and TRBJ2-7, with D perhaps TRBD1 or TRBD2 (5 bases each). V dropped 6 bases and J dropped 2 bases, with 14 bases sitting between them. The CDR3 runs 14 residues. Germline V gene data show CDR1 as MNHEY and CDR2 as SVGAGI. CDR3 protein: CASSTGTVTYEQYF. In DNA form, the CDR3 reads TGTGCCAGCAGCACCGGGACGGTAACCTACGAGCAGTACTTC.

This clone was found a few times. The V call is TRBV13, the J call TRBJ2-2; TRBD1 aligns across 11 bases. The CDR3 length is 15 residues. Trimming at V came to 6 bases and at J to 9 bases, leaving 9 bases not matched to a gene. CDR1 and CDR2 from the germline V gene are PRHDT and FYEKMQ (reference sequence). DNA of the CDR3: TGTGCCAGCAGGGAAGCGGGACAGGGGGACAGGGAGCTGTTTTTT. Protein sequence: CASREAGQGDRELFF.

The gene calls are TRBV6-5 and TRBJ2-1; D not certain. CDR1 and CDR2 (germline): MNHEY, SVGAGI. V lost 0 bases, J lost 3 bases, and 3 bases lay in between. The CDR3 has 13 amino acids. The CDR3 DNA reads as TGTGCCAGCAGTTACTCGTTCTACAATGAGCAGTTCTTC. As protein: CASSYSFYNEQFF.

Concerning this clone: A far larger clone is one base from this, pointing to a likely read error. The chain joins TRBV7-7 to TRBJ2-1; D is ambiguous. Germline CDR1 reads SSHAT; CDR2 reads FNYEAQ (reference sequence). The V end lost 1 base, the J end lost 5 bases, and 6 bases lay between the germline ends. The length of the CDR3 is 13 residues. CDR3 amino acids: CASSLGHNNEQFF. For the CDR3, the DNA is TGTGCCAGCAGCTTAGGCCACAACAATGAGCAGTTCTTC. Complete variable domain (other parts from reference TRBV7-7 and TRBJ2-1): GAGVSQSPRYKVTKRGQDVTLRCDPISSHATLYWYQQALGQGPEFLTYFNYEAQPDKSGLPSDRFSAERPEGSISTLTIQRTEQRDSAMYRCASSLGHNNEQFFGPGTRLTVL.

As DNA, the CDR3 is TGTGCCAGCAAGGGCAGGGAGGATGAGCAGTTCTTC. The encoded protein is CASKGREDEQFF. The genes are TRBV7-9 and TRBJ2-1; D perhaps matches TRBD2 (6 bases). V lost 7 bases, J lost 8 bases, and 12 bases lay in between. This CDR3 spans 12 amino acids. CDR1 and CDR2 from the germline V gene are SEHNR and FQNEAQ (reference sequence).

This rearrangement joins TRBV29-1 to TRBJ2-1; D may be TRBD1 (6 bases). In germline, CDR1 is SQVTM, CDR2 ANQGSEA. The CDR3 sequence is 14 residues long. Trimming left V 3 bases short and J 6 bases short, with 15 bases between. CDR3 in amino acids: CSVEGAQTGNEQFF. CDR3 in DNA: TGCAGCGTTGAGGGGGCTCAGACGGGCAATGAGCAGTTCTTC.

The chain employs TRBV21-1 and TRBJ2-6; TRBD2 is the table's D call and was not checked against the DNA. TRBV21-1 is a pseudogene. The CDR3 sequence is 10 residues long. The CDR3 is CASSKRSKPF. In DNA, the CDR3 is TGTGCCAGCAGCAAACGGTCGAAACCTTTC.